Included here is one T cell receptor beta chain sequence, with context. An end of the junction does not agree with germline; a read error may underlie this. The data were taken from a study of blood T cell repertoires in COVID-19. Per germline, CDR1 SGHAT and CDR2 FQNNGV. The CDR3 spans 12 residues. Authors' data handling: Amplification of reference gene primers was used by the study to estimate nucleated cell counts. Generated by immunoSEQ multiplex PCR, the TCRdb table keeps only in-frame clones and is missing some. V and J calls and clone size come straight from that table; D and trimming were deduced from the DNA. The data show 70,000 to 95,000 clones, 70% to 90% seen once.

The chain employs TRBV11-2 and TRBJ2-3; the D gene is possibly TRBD2 (5 bases). Specimen: peripheral blood. The TCR comes from a woman in her 70s with active or convalescent COVID-19. The CDR3 sequence is CASSFGLTHPDF. The CDR3 nucleotides read TGTGCCAGCAGCTTTGGACTTACCCACCCCGATTTT.